The 18 T cell receptor beta chains in this list originate from one sample, sequenced in a study of blood T cell repertoires in COVID-19. The protocol was immunoSEQ multiplex PCR, while the TCRdb copy is restricted to in-frame clones and leaves out a portion. This repertoire shows 150,000 to 170,000 clones, about four fifths found once; its top ten account for over 25%. Input material: peripheral blood. The receptor set was obtained from a woman in her fifties or sixties with acute or convalescent COVID-19.

The V and J genes are TRBV6-1 and TRBJ2-7; 8 nucleotides align to TRBD1. The CDR3 runs to 15 residues. V lost 3 bases and J lost 2; bases outside the gene matches: 6. Germline V gene sequence: CDR1 MNHNS, CDR2 SASEGT. This CDR3 reads CASSDRAGGTYEQYV. The CDR3 DNA sequence: TGTGCCAGCAGTGATAGGGCAGGGGGCACCTACGAGCAGTACGTC.

This clone was counted a single time. One junction end disagrees with the germline gene, perhaps due to a read error. This sequence joins TRBV19 and TRBJ1-6, with 7 bases lining up with TRBD1. The germline V gene has CDR1 LNHDA and CDR2 SQIVND (reference sequence). The CDR3 sequence is 13 residues long. CDR3 loop: CASSDRDNSPLHF. CDR3 in DNA: TGTGCCAGTAGTGACAGGGATAACTCACCCCTCCACTTT. Full variable domain (rest looked up from reference TRBV19 and TRBJ1-6): DGGITQSPKYLFRKEGQNVTLSCEQNLNHDAMYWYRQDPGQGLRLIYYSQIVNDFQKGDIAEGYSVSREKKESFPLTVTSAQKNPTAFYLCASSDRDNSPLHFGNGTRLTVT.

V gene TRBV7-3 combines with J gene TRBJ2-3; possible D gene TRBD2, 5 bases. CDR3 length: 16 amino acids. From germline, CDR1 is SGHTA and CDR2 FQGTGA. V was shortened by 5 bases and J by 2 bases, with 17 bases between the two germline ends. This CDR3 is CASSLNHAGLTDTQYF. The CDR3 DNA sequence: TGTGCCAGCAGCCTAAACCACGCGGGCCTCACAGATACGCAGTATTTT.

This rearrangement joins TRBV19 to TRBJ2-5, with 7 bases matching TRBD1. The CDR3 totals 14 residues. J gave up 1 base and V 4 bases, and 3 bases lay outside the gene matches. Germline V gene data show CDR1 as LNHDA and CDR2 as SQIVND (reference sequence). CDR3 in DNA: TGTGCCAGTAGTACGACAGGGTTCCAAGAGACCCAGTACTTC. Its protein product is CASSTTGFQETQYF.

This chain uses TRBV4-2 with TRBJ2-1, with 9 bases lining up with TRBD2. Germline CDR1 LGHNA, CDR2 YNFKEQ. V shed 7 bases, J shed 7 bases, and the junction held 8 bases outside the gene matches. The CDR3 runs 14 residues. Here the CDR3 reads CASTSLAGMNEQFF. CDR3 in DNA: TGTGCCAGCACCTCCCTAGCGGGGATGAATGAGCAGTTCTTC.

The V and J genes are TRBV6-2 or TRBV6-3 and TRBJ2-5; tentative D call: TRBD1 (5 bases). The CDR3 has 16 residues. With 5 bases removed from V and 2 bases from J, the gap between germline ends came to 18 bases. In germline, CDR1 is MNHEY, CDR2 SVGEGT. The CDR3 DNA follows: TGTGCCAGCAGTAACCACAGGCTTGCCGGACAAGAGACCCAGTACTTC. Translated: CASSNHRLAGQETQYF.

This chain uses TRBV30 with TRBJ1-1; TRBD1 agrees at 7 bases. The J segment lost 1 base and the V segment lost 5 bases, leaving 4 bases of the junction unmatched. CDR3 length equals 13 residues. CDR1 GTSNPN and CDR2 SVGIG come from the germline V gene (reference sequence). The CDR3 protein is CAWDRQGNTEAFF. In nucleotides, the CDR3 is TGTGCCTGGGATAGACAGGGGAACACTGAAGCTTTCTTT.

This chain connects TRBV24-1 to TRBJ2-1, with 11 bases that match TRBD2. Trimming cost V 4 bases and J 0 bases; bases outside gene matches: 7. The CDR3 runs to 18 residues. Germline CDR1 reads KGHDR; CDR2 reads SFDVKD. The CDR3, as DNA: TGTGCCACCAGTGAGGCTAGCGGGGGGTCTAGCTCCTACAATGAGCAGTTCTTC. Protein sequence: CATSEASGGSSSYNEQFF.

The rearrangement joins TRBV7-3 to TRBJ2-3, with a tentative D call TRBD1 (6 bases). Per germline, CDR1 SGHTA and CDR2 FQGTGA. The V end lost 6 bases, the J end lost 1 base, and 8 bases lay between the germline ends. CDR3 length: 13 amino acids. In DNA form, the CDR3 reads TGTGCCAGCAGACGGACAGGCACAGATACGCAGTATTTT. Its translation: CASRRTGTDTQYF.

There are a few counts of this clone. The chain has TRBV2 and TRBJ1-2; 9 bases are a match to TRBD1. The junction had 11 bases not matched to a gene; V was cut back by 7 bases and J by 8 bases. CDR3 length: 14 residues. CDR1 SNHLY and CDR2 FYNNEI come from the germline V gene. CDR3: CASTRDRVSRGYTF. CDR3 DNA sequence: TGTGCCAGCACAAGGGACAGGGTGTCTCGGGGCTACACCTTC.

This rearrangement joins TRBV4-2 to TRBJ2-7; weak D call: TRBD2 (7 bases). The CDR3 loop spans 16 amino acids. Per germline, CDR1 LGHNA and CDR2 YNFKEQ. V gave up 4 bases and J gave up 1 base, with 17 bases separating them. CDR3 bases: TGTGCCAGCAGCCCCGCGGGGGACATTGGGTCCTACGAGCAGTACTTC. Protein sequence: CASSPAGDIGSYEQYF.

The J gene is TRBJ1-5, the V gene TRBV2; D possibly corresponds to TRBD1 (5 bases). Germline CDR1 reads SNHLY; CDR2 reads FYNNEI. The CDR3 consists of 14 residues. Trimming cost V 5 bases and J 3 bases, with 11 bases left between them. CDR3 DNA sequence: TGTGCCAGCAGTCTGCAGGGATACAATCAGCCCCAGCATTTT. Its protein is CASSLQGYNQPQHF.

The CDR3 sequence is CASSAQGFAEKLFF. CDR3 DNA sequence: TGTGCCAGCAGCGCCCAGGGCTTTGCGGAAAAACTGTTTTTT. The V call is TRBV9, the J call TRBJ1-4; a weak D match, TRBD1 (5 bases). Germline lookup yields CDR1 SGDLS and CDR2 YYNGEE. The V end was cut by 3 bases, the J end by 8 bases, with 14 bases between. The CDR3 extends over 14 amino acids. Supplemented by reference TRBV9 and TRBJ1-4, the full variable domain reads DSGVTQTPKHLITATGQRVTLRCSPRSGDLSVYWYQQSLDQGLQFLIQYYNGEERAKGNILERFSAQQFPDLHSELNLSSLELGDSALYFCASSAQGFAEKLFFGSGTQLSVL.

The genes are TRBV3-1 (or the pseudogene TRBV3-2) and TRBJ1-6, with D possibly being TRBD1 (5 bases). Germline CDR1 LGHDT, CDR2 YNNKEL (reference sequence). V was shortened by 4 bases and J by 9 bases, with 28 bases between the two germline ends. The CDR3 totals 19 residues. CDR3 in amino acids: CASSRTITREGISRSPLHF. The CDR3 DNA reads as TGTGCCAGCAGCCGAACAATTACCAGGGAGGGAATTAGTCGTTCACCCCTCCACTTT.

The chain combines TRBV6-5 with TRBJ1-1; D may be TRBD1 (5 bases). This CDR3 has 14 residues. Germline values: CDR1 MNHEY, CDR2 SVGAGI. V was cut by 5 bases and J by 7 bases, with 17 bases left in between. CDR3 DNA sequence: TGTGCCAGCAGTATCTCCTGGCCGCAGGGTGAAGCTTTCTTT. Translation: CASSISWPQGEAFF.

The chain has TRBV18 and TRBJ1-2; no firm D call. In germline, CDR1 is KGHSH, CDR2 LQKENI. The ends were cut back, 8 bases at V and 5 bases at J, with 21 bases in the middle. CDR3 length equals 15 residues. This chain's CDR3 is CASLLITEPRYGYTF. As DNA, the CDR3 is TGTGCCAGCCTTCTGATCACGGAGCCCCGTTATGGCTACACCTTC.

This clone was found a few times. V gene TRBV5-1 combines with J gene TRBJ2-1, with TRBD2 identical over 7 bases. Germline V gives CDR1 SGHRS, CDR2 YFSETQ. The CDR3 length is 15 residues. V shed 3 bases, J shed 0 bases, and the junction held 3 bases outside the gene matches. The CDR3 is CASSSAGSSYNEQFF. CDR3 bases: TGCGCCAGCAGCTCAGCGGGGAGCTCCTACAATGAGCAGTTCTTC.

This chain joins TRBV19 and TRBJ2-1, with 9 bases identical to TRBD1. Trimming at V came to 5 bases and at J to 8 bases, leaving 7 bases not matched to a gene. The CDR3 length is 14 residues. CDR1 LNHDA and CDR2 SQIVND come from the germline V gene (reference sequence). In nucleotides, the CDR3 is TGTGCCAGTAGTCTACAGGGGGCAGGATATGAGCAGTTCTTC. Its protein is CASSLQGAGYEQFF.